A single sample gave rise to the 20 T cell receptor beta chains below, sequenced in a study of OX40 agonist ivuxolimab in advanced cancers. The repertoire was sequenced with immunoSEQ multiplex PCR; TCRdb's copy has only in-frame clones and lacks some. The sample shows 150,000 to 190,000 clones, under 95% of them seen only once. This specimen consisted of CD4+ or CD8+ T cells sorted from blood, obtained in a trial of the OX40 agonist ivuxolimab. All receptors derive from an adult with an advanced solid tumor such as melanoma, head and neck, liver or kidney cancer.

The chain has TRBV7-9 and TRBJ2-7, with D possibly TRBD2 on 5 matching bases. Germline CDR1 SEHNR, CDR2 FQNEAQ (reference sequence). This CDR3 contains 17 residues. V lost 2 bases and J lost 3, with 20 bases in between. CDR3 sequence: CASSLSPGRRQIYEQYF. The CDR3 nucleotides are TGTGCCAGCAGCTTAAGTCCGGGCAGGAGGCAAATCTACGAGCAGTACTTC.

V usage is TRBV4-1 and J usage is TRBJ2-2; D perhaps matches TRBD2 (5 bases). Germline lookup yields CDR1 MGHRA and CDR2 YSYEKL. Trimming cost V 1 base and J 0 bases, with 15 bases left between them. The CDR3 runs 18 residues. Written as DNA, the CDR3 is TGCGCCAGCAGCCAAGGATCAAGCGGAGTCACGAACACCGGGGAGCTGTTTTTT. Its protein is CASSQGSSGVTNTGELFF.

This chain joins TRBV7-2 and TRBJ1-5, with 7 positions matching TRBD1. In germline, CDR1 is SGHTA, CDR2 FQGNSA. The CDR3 is 16 amino acids. Trimming took 3 bases from V and 4 from J; bases not matched to a gene: 9. The CDR3 is CASSFYMGQSNQPQHF. DNA of the CDR3: TGTGCCAGCAGCTTTTACATGGGACAGTCGAATCAGCCCCAGCATTTT.

The chain has TRBV7-2 and TRBJ2-7; a weak D match, TRBD2 (6 bases). CDR1 and CDR2 (germline): SGHTA, FQGNSA. The ends were cut back, 0 bases at V and 0 bases at J, with 9 bases in the middle. The CDR3 contains 15 residues. The DNA of the CDR3 is TGTGCCAGCAGCTTAGCTAGCGGTAACTCCTACGAGCAGTACTTC. It specifies CASSLASGNSYEQYF.

The chain couples TRBV18 to TRBJ1-1, with 7 bases matching TRBD1. The V segment lost 3 bases and the J segment 1 base; nucleotides outside the gene matches: 5. The V gene's germline CDR1 is KGHSH and CDR2 LQKENI. This CDR3 spans 15 amino acids. The CDR3 loop reads CASSPGKGANTEAFF. DNA for the CDR3: TGTGCCAGCTCACCGGGGAAGGGGGCGAACACTGAAGCTTTCTTT.

This chain uses TRBV7-9 with TRBJ2-7, with D perhaps TRBD1 or TRBD2 (5 bases each). CDR3 size: 15 residues. Germline CDR1 SEHNR, CDR2 FQNEAQ (reference sequence). Trimming cost V 4 bases and J 4 bases, with 17 bases left between them. In nucleotides, the CDR3 is TGTGCCAGCAGCTCTCAACCGGGACCGATTTACGAGCAGTACTTC. Its protein product is CASSSQPGPIYEQYF.

The chain is built from TRBV28 and TRBJ2-2, with a possible D match to TRBD1 (6 bases). The germline V gene has CDR1 MDHEN and CDR2 SYDVKM. The V gene lost 6 bases and the J gene lost 1 base, with 9 bases spanning the gap. There are 14 residues in the CDR3. CDR3 loop: CASSPGQNTGELFF. The CDR3, as DNA: TGTGCCAGCAGCCCGGGACAGAACACCGGGGAGCTGTTTTTT.

The chain has TRBV7-2 and TRBJ2-7; TRBD1 is a possible D gene (5 bases). Trimming cost V 5 bases and J 2 bases, with 16 bases left between them. In germline, CDR1 is SGHTA, CDR2 FQGNSA. The CDR3 contains 15 residues. The CDR3 bases are TGTGCCAGCAGCCAAATGGATTGGGGCCCCTACGAGCAGTACTTC. Its translation is CASSQMDWGPYEQYF. Variable domain in full (rest from reference TRBV7-2 and TRBJ2-7): GAGVSQSPSNKVTEKGKDVELRCDPISGHTALYWYRQSLGQGLEFLIYFQGNSAPDKSGLPSDRFSAERTGGSVSTLTIQRTQQEDSAVYLCASSQMDWGPYEQYFGPGTRLTVT.

The chain has TRBV18 and TRBJ1-1, with a tentative D call TRBD1 (6 bases). The CDR3 has 15 amino acids. The ends were cut back, 3 bases at V and 0 bases at J, with 11 bases in the middle. In germline, CDR1 is KGHSH, CDR2 LQKENI. The CDR3 nucleotides read TGTGCCAGCTCACCTTATACAGGGATGAACACTGAAGCTTTCTTT. It codes for CASSPYTGMNTEAFF.

The rearrangement uses TRBV5-6 and TRBJ2-5; D may be TRBD2 (5 bases). From germline, CDR1 is SGHDT and CDR2 YYEEEE. V dropped 0 bases and J dropped 1 base, with 19 bases sitting between them. CDR3 length: 18 residues. CDR3 bases: TGTGCCAGCAGCTTGGTTGGGAAATGGGCTAGCAGCCAAGAGACCCAGTACTTC. It encodes CASSLVGKWASSQETQYF.

The chain has TRBV7-9 and TRBJ2-5, with 9 bases matching TRBD1. The V and J ends lost 2 bases and 3 bases, in that order; junction bases with no gene match: 7. This CDR3 region has 16 residues. CDR1 is SEHNR and CDR2 is FQNEAQ in the germline V gene (reference sequence). DNA of the CDR3: TGTGCCAGCAGCTTAAGTCCGACAGGGGGTAAAGAGACCCAGTACTTC. Amino acids: CASSLSPTGGKETQYF.

The chain combines TRBV6-1 with TRBJ2-5; D perhaps matches TRBD1 (6 bases). Matching the DNA end better, TRBJ2-7 makes the J call doubtful. CDR1 and CDR2 from the germline V gene are MNHNS and SASEGT. This CDR3 region has 16 residues. The CDR3 loop is CASSETRRYRDFEQYF. The CDR3 bases are TGTGCCAGCAGTGAAACCCGCCGATACAGGGATTTCGAGCAGTACTTC.

The gene calls are TRBV5-3 and TRBJ1-5; D is perhaps TRBD1 (6 bases). TRBV5-3 is recorded as an ORF, its role being uncertain. The CDR3 is made up of 13 amino acids. The V gene lost 5 bases and the J gene lost 3 bases, with 9 bases spanning the gap. CDR3 sequence: CARRGTINQPQHF. The DNA for the CDR3 is TGTGCCAGAAGAGGGACAATCAATCAGCCCCAGCATTTT.

V usage is TRBV7-9 and J usage is TRBJ2-3, with TRBD2 as a possible D gene (6 bases). V gave up 10 bases and J gave up 3 bases, with 11 bases separating them. The V gene's germline CDR1 is SEHNR and CDR2 FQNEAQ (reference sequence). There are 12 residues in the CDR3. CDR3 sequence (DNA): TGTGCCAACGACGGGAGAACAGATACGCAGTATTTT. Its protein is CANDGRTDTQYF.

This chain links TRBV25-1 with TRBJ1-3, with D perhaps TRBD1 (6 bases). The CDR3 spans 18 residues. Germline values: CDR1 MGHDK, CDR2 SYGVNS. V was pared by 2 bases and J by 0 bases, with 17 bases between. CDR3 DNA sequence: TGTGCCAGCAGTGAAATCCCCTCCGCAGGGGACTCTGGAAACACCATATATTTT. It encodes CASSEIPSAGDSGNTIYF.

CDR3 region: CATSAAVKNIQYF. In nucleotides, the CDR3 is TGTGCCACCTCGGCGGCCGTCAAAAACATTCAGTACTTC. The gene calls are TRBV15 and TRBJ2-4; unclear D gene. Trimming took 8 bases from V and 3 from J, leaving 11 bases between them. There are 13 residues in the CDR3. From germline, CDR1 is LNHNV and CDR2 YYDKDF (reference sequence).

This clone was observed a single time. The V gene is TRBV5-4, the J gene TRBJ1-3, with 8 nucleotides matching TRBD1. Germline-derived CDR1 and CDR2 are SGHNT and YYREEE (reference sequence). V lost 3 bases to trimming and J lost 0 bases; unmatched junction nucleotides: 5. The CDR3 length is 16 residues. DNA of the CDR3: TGTGCCAGCAGCTCCCGGACAGGGTACTCTGGAAACACCATATATTTT. Translation: CASSSRTGYSGNTIYF.

The rearrangement uses TRBV7-2 and TRBJ1-1; D is perhaps TRBD1 (5 bases). Trimming stripped 5 bases from V and 4 bases from J, with 14 bases between. Per the germline V gene, CDR1 is SGHTA and CDR2 is FQGNSA. CDR3 length: 14 residues. The CDR3 DNA sequence: TGTGCCAGCAGCCCTCAGGGAAGACGCACTGAAGCTTTCTTT. This codes for CASSPQGRRTEAFF. The full variable domain, with the rest looked up from reference TRBV7-2 and TRBJ1-1, is GAGVSQSPSNKVTEKGKDVELRCDPISGHTALYWYRQSLGQGLEFLIYFQGNSAPDKSGLPSDRFSAERTGGSVSTLTIQRTQQEDSAVYLCASSPQGRRTEAFFGQGTRLTVV.

The CDR3, as DNA: TGCGCCAGCAGCTTGGTCGGGACAGGGGTGGGCGAGCAGTACTTC. Translated: CASSLVGTGVGEQYF. V and J are TRBV5-1 and TRBJ2-7, with 10 bases matching TRBD1. The CDR3 sequence is 15 residues long. Germline assignment: CDR1 SGHRS and CDR2 YFSETQ. With 0 bases clipped from V and 6 bases from J, the junction kept 6 bases outside the gene matches.

This rearrangement joins TRBV28 to TRBJ2-1; D not resolved. Trimming shortened V by 5 bases and J by 3 bases, and 11 bases separated the two germline ends. CDR1 MDHEN and CDR2 SYDVKM come from the germline V gene. The CDR3 is 14 amino acids. The CDR3 spells CASSPPRGYNEQFF. The CDR3 DNA is TGTGCCAGCAGTCCTCCACGTGGCTACAATGAGCAGTTCTTC.